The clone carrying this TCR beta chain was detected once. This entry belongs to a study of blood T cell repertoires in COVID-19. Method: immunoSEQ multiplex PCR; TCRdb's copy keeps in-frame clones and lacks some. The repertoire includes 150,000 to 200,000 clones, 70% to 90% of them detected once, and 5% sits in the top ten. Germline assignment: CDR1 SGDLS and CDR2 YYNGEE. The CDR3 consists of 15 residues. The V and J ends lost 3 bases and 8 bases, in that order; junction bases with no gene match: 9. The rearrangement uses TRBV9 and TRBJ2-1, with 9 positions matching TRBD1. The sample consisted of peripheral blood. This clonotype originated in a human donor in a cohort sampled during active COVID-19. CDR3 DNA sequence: TGTGCCAGCAGCGGCCGGGACAGGGAGTATCATGAGCAGTTCTTC. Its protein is CASSGRDREYHEQFF.